The entry below describes one T cell receptor beta chain. Authors' processing steps: Nucleated cell counts were estimated from reference gene primer amplification. TCRdb's copy holds only in-frame clones and misses some; the assay was immunoSEQ multiplex PCR. V, J and clone size derive from that table, while D and trimming were established from the DNA sequence. The data show about 250,000 clones, more than 70% seen once. One Seattle source followed patients from active infection through their disease course. These data belong to a study of blood T cell repertoires in COVID-19. Study as a whole: Sites across the United States, Italy and Spain contributed samples from acute and convalescent COVID-19.

Trimming at V came to 0 bases and at J to 3 bases, leaving 1 base not matched to a gene. The germline gives CDR1 KGHSH, CDR2 LQKENI. The CDR3 sequence is 15 residues long. The sequencing input was peripheral blood. The sequence was collected from a woman in her 30s with COVID-19, enrolled during active disease. The chain links TRBV18 to TRBJ1-1; 10 positions match TRBD1. CDR3: CASSPPGQGYTEAFF. The CDR3 DNA reads TGTGCCAGCTCACCACCGGGACAGGGGTACACTGAAGCTTTCTTT.